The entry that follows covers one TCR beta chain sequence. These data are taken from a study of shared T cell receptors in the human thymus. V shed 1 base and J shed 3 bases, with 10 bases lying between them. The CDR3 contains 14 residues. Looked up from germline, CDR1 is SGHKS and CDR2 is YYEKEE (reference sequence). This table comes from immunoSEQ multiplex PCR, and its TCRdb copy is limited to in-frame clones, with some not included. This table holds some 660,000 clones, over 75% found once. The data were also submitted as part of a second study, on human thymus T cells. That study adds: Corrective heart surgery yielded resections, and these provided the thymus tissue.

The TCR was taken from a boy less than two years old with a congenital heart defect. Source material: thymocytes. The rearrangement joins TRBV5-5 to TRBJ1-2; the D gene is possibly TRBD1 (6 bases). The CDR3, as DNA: TGTGCCAGCAGCTTGCAATCAGGGGACTATGGCTACACCTTC. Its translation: CASSLQSGDYGYTF. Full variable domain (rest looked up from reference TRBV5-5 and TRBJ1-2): DAGVTQSPTHLIKTRGQQVTLRCSPISGHKSVSWYQQVLGQGPQFIFQYYEKEERGRGNFPDRFSARQFPNYSSELNVNALLLGDSALYLCASSLQSGDYGYTFGSGTRLTVV.